Listed here are 19 T cell receptor beta chains from one sample, sequenced in a study of beta chain features in type 1 diabetes. For these TCRs, the target antigens are not known. The isolated RNA, all of it, was reverse transcribed, so expressed TCRB transcripts were what got sequenced. The assay was immunoSEQ multiplex PCR, and TCRdb's table has in-frame clones only and misses some. This table has about 120,000 clones, 17% appearing once. Study outcomes and limitations: Across all four CD4+ subsets, people with type 1 diabetes showed modestly shorter TCRB CDR3s.

What was sequenced was central memory CD4+ T cells from blood. The receptor set was obtained from a man aged 18 to 35 with type 1 diabetes.

In nucleotides, the CDR3 is TGTGCCAGCAGCTTAGGACAGGCCGGGGGTGGCTACACCTTC. Amino acid sequence: CASSLGQAGGGYTF. J is TRBJ1-2 and V is TRBV7-2; D might be TRBD1 (6 bases). V lost 1 base and J lost 7, with 13 bases in between. This CDR3 comprises 14 residues. In germline, CDR1 is SGHTA, CDR2 FQGNSA.

The V call is TRBV29-1, the J call TRBJ1-2; D may be TRBD1 (5 bases). The germline V gene has CDR1 SQVTM and CDR2 ANQGSEA. This CDR3 has 14 amino acids. Trimming shortened V by 4 bases and J by 3 bases, and 15 bases separated the two germline ends. CDR3 amino acids: CSVAGTLADYGYTF. CDR3 DNA: TGCAGCGTTGCGGGGACCTTGGCGGACTATGGCTACACCTTC.

This clone appeared a few times. V usage is TRBV6-1 and J usage is TRBJ1-1, with D unclear. This CDR3 comprises 13 residues. V shed 2 bases and J shed 0 bases, with 4 bases lying between them. Germline CDR1 MNHNS, CDR2 SASEGT. Here the CDR3 DNA reads TGTGCCAGCAGTGAAACGGTGAACACTGAAGCTTTCTTT. Its translation is CASSETVNTEAFF.

The rearrangement links TRBV7-9 to TRBJ2-1, with 7 bases aligning to TRBD2. V lost 7 bases, J lost 9 bases, and 3 bases stayed unmatched. Germline CDR1 and CDR2: SEHNR and FQNEAQ (reference sequence). There are 11 residues in the CDR3. CDR3 residues: CASTTGGEQFF. The CDR3 coding sequence is TGTGCCAGCACCACGGGGGGTGAGCAGTTCTTC. The full variable domain, with the rest looked up from reference TRBV7-9 and TRBJ2-1, is DTGVSQNPRHKITKRGQNVTFRCDPISEHNRLYWYRQTLGQGPEFLTYFQNEAQLEKSRLLSDRFSAERPKGSFSTLEIQRTEQGDSAMYLCASTTGGEQFFGPGTRLTVL.

This clone was found many times. CDR3 DNA sequence: TGCGCCAGCAGCTTAGAGGGGCGACCCTACAATGAGCAGTTCTTC. It yields the protein CASSLEGRPYNEQFF. The chain has TRBV5-1 and TRBJ2-1; D might be TRBD1 or TRBD2, each matching 5 bases. The germline CDR1 and CDR2 sequences are SGHRS and YFSETQ. V lost 2 bases and J lost 2, with 11 bases in between. The CDR3 sequence is 15 residues long.

This chain connects TRBV5-6 to TRBJ2-7; D unresolved. In germline, CDR1 is SGHDT, CDR2 YYEEEE. The CDR3 totals 12 residues. The V end lost 3 bases, the J end lost 0 bases, and 4 bases lay between the germline ends. This CDR3 is CASSWNSYEQYF. The CDR3 DNA reads TGTGCCAGCAGCTGGAACTCCTACGAGCAGTACTTC. The variable domain in full, with the rest retrieved from reference TRBV5-6 and TRBJ2-7, is DAGVTQSPTHLIKTRGQQVTLRCSPKSGHDTVSWYQQALGQGPQFIFQYYEEEERQRGNFPDRFSGHQFPNYSSELNVNALLLGDSALYLCASSWNSYEQYFGPGTRLTVT.

A few counts support this clone. The V gene is TRBV11-2, the J gene TRBJ2-3; 10 bases fit TRBD2. V was pared by 1 base and J by 4 bases, with 5 bases of the junction left unmatched. CDR3 length: 16 residues. From germline, CDR1 is SGHAT and CDR2 FQNNGV. The CDR3: CASSLASGSGADTQYF. The DNA for the CDR3 is TGTGCCAGCAGCTTAGCTAGCGGGAGTGGAGCAGATACGCAGTATTTT. Full variable domain (rest looked up from reference TRBV11-2 and TRBJ2-3): EAGVAQSPRYKIIEKRQSVAFWCNPISGHATLYWYQQILGQGPKLLIQFQNNGVVDDSQLPKDRFSAERLKGVDSTLKIQPAKLEDSAVYLCASSLASGSGADTQYFGPGTRLTVL.

This chain links TRBV29-1 with TRBJ2-7; D is undetermined. CDR1 and CDR2 (germline): SQVTM, ANQGSEA. CDR3 length: 11 amino acids. Trimming took off 3 bases at V and 7 bases at J, with 10 bases between the two ends. DNA for the CDR3: TGCAGCGTTGATTCCGGTTTGGAGCAGTACTTC. It yields the protein CSVDSGLEQYF.

This clone turned up a few times. The chain uses TRBV5-8 and TRBJ2-7; no clear D. CDR1 is SGHTS and CDR2 is YDEGEE in the germline V gene. This CDR3 has 11 residues. V lost 1 base, J lost 6 bases, and 5 bases lay in between. The CDR3: CASSLLSEQYF. CDR3 coding DNA: TGTGCCAGCAGCTTGCTTTCCGAGCAGTACTTC.

The chain combines TRBV29-1 with TRBJ2-1; D remains unclear. The germline V gene encodes CDR1 SQVTM and CDR2 ANQGSEA. Trimming stripped 4 bases from V and 5 bases from J, with 3 bases between. The CDR3 contains 10 residues. The CDR3 DNA reads TGCAGCGTTGGAGACAATGAGCAGTTCTTC. The encoded protein is CSVGDNEQFF.

This clone was picked up a small number of times. The chain carries TRBV29-1 and TRBJ2-1; D not resolved. V was shortened by 4 bases and J by 4 bases, with 11 bases between the two germline ends. This CDR3 spans 13 amino acids. Germline V gives CDR1 SQVTM, CDR2 ANQGSEA. The CDR3 nucleotides read TGCAGCGTTGTGTTTTCAATTTACAATGAGCAGTTCTTC. It yields the protein CSVVFSIYNEQFF.

This clone was found a few times. The rearrangement joins TRBV28 to TRBJ2-2; D uncertain. CDR3 size: 13 residues. Germline assignment: CDR1 MDHEN and CDR2 SYDVKM. V lost 1 base and J lost 7, with 7 bases in between. The CDR3 DNA follows: TGTGCCAGCAGTTTATTTTCTATCGGGGAGCTGTTTTTT. Protein product: CASSLFSIGELFF.

The rearrangement links TRBV29-1 to TRBJ2-3, with 7 bases fitting TRBD2. Trimming at V came to 6 bases and at J to 4 bases, leaving 7 bases not matched to a gene. The length of the CDR3 is 13 residues. Germline lookup yields CDR1 SQVTM and CDR2 ANQGSEA. CDR3 protein: CSVHPAGADTQYF. For the CDR3, the DNA is TGCAGCGTCCACCCGGCGGGGGCAGATACGCAGTATTTT.

The genes are TRBV9 and TRBJ2-1, with 7 nucleotides matching TRBD2. Trimming cost V 5 bases and J 3 bases; bases outside gene matches: 8. Germline CDR1 and CDR2: SGDLS and YYNGEE. This CDR3 is 15 amino acids long. The CDR3 DNA reads TGTGCCAGCAGAACCATAGCGGGCGACTACAATGAGCAGTTCTTC. Protein: CASRTIAGDYNEQFF.

This chain joins TRBV30 and TRBJ2-7, with 7 bases aligning to TRBD1. CDR3 size: 12 residues. The germline V gene has CDR1 GTSNPN and CDR2 SVGIG (reference sequence). J was trimmed by 4 bases and V by 3 bases; bases with no gene match: 3. Written as DNA, the CDR3 is TGTGCCTGGAGCGGGACAGTGTACGAGCAGTACTTC. This encodes CAWSGTVYEQYF.

V and J are TRBV19 and TRBJ1-3; TRBD1 agrees at 9 bases. The CDR3 has 14 residues. Germline V gene sequence: CDR1 LNHDA, CDR2 SQIVND (reference sequence). V gave up 8 bases and J gave up 1 base; unmatched junction bases: 3. The CDR3 region is CASDRGASGNTIYF. The CDR3 nucleotides are TGTGCCAGTGACAGGGGGGCTTCTGGAAACACCATATATTTT.

The rearrangement joins TRBV4-1 to TRBJ2-1, with TRBD2 matching 11 bases. Germline loops: CDR1 MGHRA, CDR2 YSYEKL. The CDR3 length is 17 residues. V gave up 4 bases and J gave up 0 bases; unmatched junction bases: 5. In DNA, the CDR3 is TGCGCCAGCAGCCCTGATAGCGGGGGGGCCTCCTACAATGAGCAGTTCTTC. Translating it yields CASSPDSGGASYNEQFF.

There are a few counts of this clone. The J gene is TRBJ2-2, the V gene TRBV5-4; 7 nucleotides line up with TRBD2. CDR3 size: 15 residues. The germline V gene has CDR1 SGHNT and CDR2 YYREEE (reference sequence). J lost 4 bases, V lost 4 bases, and 7 bases had no gene match. CDR3 sequence (DNA): TGTGCCAGCAGCACGCCGGGACTACGCACCGGGGAGCTGTTTTTT. It codes for CASSTPGLRTGELFF. Complete variable domain (other parts from reference TRBV5-4 and TRBJ2-2): ETGVTQSPTHLIKTRGQQVTLRCSSQSGHNTVSWYQQALGQGPQFIFQYYREEENGRGNFPPRFSGLQFPNYSSELNVNALELDDSALYLCASSTPGLRTGELFFGEGSRLTVL.

The V gene is TRBV9, the J gene TRBJ2-1, with a weak D call TRBD2 (6 bases). V lost 0 bases to trimming and J lost 10 bases, with 17 bases between them. Germline CDR1 reads SGDLS; CDR2 reads YYNGEE. This CDR3 is built from 15 residues. The CDR3 sequence: CASSVDGDFSIEQFF. CDR3 nucleotide sequence: TGTGCCAGCAGCGTAGACGGGGACTTTTCAATCGAGCAGTTCTTC.